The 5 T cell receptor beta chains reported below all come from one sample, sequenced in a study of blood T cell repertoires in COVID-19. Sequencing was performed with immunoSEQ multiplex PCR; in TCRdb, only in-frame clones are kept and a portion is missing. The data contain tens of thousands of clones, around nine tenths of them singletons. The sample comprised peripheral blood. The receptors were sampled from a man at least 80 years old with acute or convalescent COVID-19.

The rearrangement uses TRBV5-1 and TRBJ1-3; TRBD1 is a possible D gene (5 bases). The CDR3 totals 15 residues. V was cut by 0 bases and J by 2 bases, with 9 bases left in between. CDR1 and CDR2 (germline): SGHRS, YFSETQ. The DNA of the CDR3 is TGCGCCAGCAGCTTGGCCGGAGGGGCTGGAAACACCATATATTTT. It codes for CASSLAGGAGNTIYF.

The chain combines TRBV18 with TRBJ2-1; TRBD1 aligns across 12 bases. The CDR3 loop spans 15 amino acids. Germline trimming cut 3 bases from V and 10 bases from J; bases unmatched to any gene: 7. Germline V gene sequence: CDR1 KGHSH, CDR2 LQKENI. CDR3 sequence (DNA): TGTGCCAGCTCACCCGGGACAGGGGGCTCGTTCGAGCAGTTCTTC. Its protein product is CASSPGTGGSFEQFF.

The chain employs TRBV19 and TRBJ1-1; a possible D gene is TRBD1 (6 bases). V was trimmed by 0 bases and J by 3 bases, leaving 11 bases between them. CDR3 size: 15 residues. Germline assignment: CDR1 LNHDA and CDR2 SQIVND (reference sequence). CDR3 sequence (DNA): TGTGCCAGTAGTATAGATGGGGCAGGGGACACTGAAGCTTTCTTT. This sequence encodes CASSIDGAGDTEAFF.

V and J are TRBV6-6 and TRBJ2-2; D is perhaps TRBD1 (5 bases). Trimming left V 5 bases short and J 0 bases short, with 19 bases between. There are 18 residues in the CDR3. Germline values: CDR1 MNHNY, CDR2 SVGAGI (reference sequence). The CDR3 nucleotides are TGTGCCAGCAGTCCCATTACCCCGTCCAGGGCGAACACCGGGGAGCTGTTTTTT. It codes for CASSPITPSRANTGELFF.

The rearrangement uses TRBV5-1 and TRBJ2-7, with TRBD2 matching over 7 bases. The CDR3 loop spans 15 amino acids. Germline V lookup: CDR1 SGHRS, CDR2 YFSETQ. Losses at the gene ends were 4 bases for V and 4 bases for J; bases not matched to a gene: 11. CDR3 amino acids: CASSRGGDGTYEQYF. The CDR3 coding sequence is TGCGCCAGCAGCCGGGGAGGGGACGGAACTTACGAGCAGTACTTC. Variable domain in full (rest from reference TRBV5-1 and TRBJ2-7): KAGVTQTPRYLIKTRGQQVTLSCSPISGHRSVSWYQQTPGQGLQFLFEYFSETQRNKGNFPGRFSGRQFSNSRSEMNVSTLELGDSALYLCASSRGGDGTYEQYFGPGTRLTVT.